These 32 T cell receptor beta chains originate from one sample sequenced in a study of T cell repertoires in ileal Crohn's disease. Libraries were prepared by immunoSEQ multiplex PCR; TCRdb keeps only in-frame clonotypes and omits some of them. The table records 5,400 or so clones, approximately 85% of them present only once. Source material: ileal tissue. These receptors were collected from an adult with Crohn's disease.

This sequence joins TRBV27 and TRBJ1-2; TRBD1 aligns across 11 bases. V was clipped by 5 bases and J by 7 bases; unmatched bases: 9. The germline gives CDR1 MNHEY, CDR2 SMNVEV (reference sequence). The CDR3 extends over 15 amino acids. Written as DNA, the CDR3 is TGTGCCAGCAGTGCCTGGACAGGGGGCGCGGGTGGCTACACCTTC. Protein: CASSAWTGGAGGYTF.

V usage is TRBV7-8 and J usage is TRBJ2-7; D possibly corresponds to TRBD1 (6 bases). Germline CDR1 reads SGHVS; CDR2 reads FQNEAQ. The CDR3 extends over 12 amino acids. V lost 4 bases to trimming and J lost 7 bases, with 11 bases between them. In DNA, the CDR3 is TGTGCCAGCAGCTCCCGACAGGAGGAGCAGTACTTC. Residues: CASSSRQEEQYF.

This clone was picked up a small number of times. This rearrangement joins TRBV30 to TRBJ2-6, with 11 bases that match TRBD1. The CDR3 has 17 amino acids. V trimming: 4 bases; J trimming: 0 bases; junction bases outside the gene matches: 5. Germline CDR1 is GTSNPN and CDR2 is SVGIG (reference sequence). CDR3 region: CAWTGQGGNSGANVLTF. CDR3 DNA sequence: TGTGCCTGGACGGGACAGGGGGGCAACTCTGGGGCCAACGTCCTGACTTTC.

This clone was seen only once. This chain uses TRBV5-6 with TRBJ2-7, with TRBD1 matching 8 bases. CDR3 length: 14 amino acids. V lost 0 bases, J lost 6 bases, and 5 bases stayed unmatched. CDR1 and CDR2 (germline): SGHDT, YYEEEE. DNA of the CDR3: TGTGCCAGCAGCTTGGTACCGACAGGGGCCGAGCAGTACTTC. Translated: CASSLVPTGAEQYF.

The chain couples TRBV25-1 to TRBJ1-1; D unresolved. Per the germline V gene, CDR1 is MGHDK and CDR2 is SYGVNS. Deletions cut 1 base from V and 6 bases from J, with 6 bases between. The CDR3 is made up of 12 amino acids. Here the CDR3 reads CASSESPPEAFF. In nucleotides, the CDR3 is TGTGCCAGCAGTGAATCCCCACCTGAAGCTTTCTTT. The whole variable domain, filled in from reference TRBV25-1 and TRBJ1-1, reads EADIYQTPRYLVIGTGKKITLECSQTMGHDKMYWYQQDPGMELHLIHYSYGVNSTEKGDLSSESTVSRIRTEHFPLTLESARPSHTSQYLCASSESPPEAFFGQGTRLTVV.

The rearrangement uses TRBV2 and TRBJ1-6; D uncertain. The V end lost 1 base, the J end lost 9 bases, and 13 bases lay between the germline ends. The CDR3 extends over 15 amino acids. Germline CDR1 reads SNHLY; CDR2 reads FYNNEI. In DNA form, the CDR3 reads TGTGCCAGCAGTGAAGAGGTCATTTCGGGTTCACCCCTCCACTTT. This encodes CASSEEVISGSPLHF.

The V and J genes are TRBV29-1 and TRBJ1-2, with no clear D. There are 13 residues in the CDR3. CDR1 and CDR2 (germline): SQVTM, ANQGSEA. V lost 7 bases and J lost 2, with 14 bases in between. CDR3: CSARFSLNYGYTF. DNA of the CDR3: TGCAGCGCTAGATTCAGTTTAAACTATGGCTACACCTTC.

This clone was recorded only once. The chain employs TRBV20-1 and TRBJ1-5, with a tentative D call TRBD1 (5 bases). Germline V gene data show CDR1 as DFQATT and CDR2 as SNEGSKA (reference sequence). The CDR3 contains 11 residues. V dropped 7 bases and J dropped 5 bases, with 9 bases sitting between them. DNA for the CDR3: TGCAGTGTGAAGGGGCATCAGCCCCAGCATTTT. Amino acids: CSVKGHQPQHF.

This clone is termed large (0.1 to 1%). The chain joins TRBV29-1 to TRBJ2-5; 8 positions agree with TRBD2. The V segment lost 4 bases and the J segment 4 bases; nucleotides outside the gene matches: 8. The CDR3 has 14 residues. Germline assignment: CDR1 SQVTM and CDR2 ANQGSEA. The CDR3: CSVGPPGGGETQYF. The CDR3 DNA reads as TGCAGCGTTGGTCCCCCGGGAGGGGGAGAGACCCAGTACTTC.

The gene calls are TRBV2 and TRBJ2-7; unclear D gene. This CDR3 is built from 13 residues. V was cut by 1 base and J by 3 bases, with 7 bases left in between. Germline assignment: CDR1 SNHLY and CDR2 FYNNEI. CDR3 sequence: CASSEETLYEQYF. The CDR3 DNA follows: TGTGCCAGCAGTGAAGAGACTCTCTACGAGCAGTACTTC.

The chain links TRBV6-4 to TRBJ2-1; TRBD2 matches at 14 bases. Germline V gene sequence: CDR1 MRHNA, CDR2 SNTAGT. There are 16 residues in the CDR3. J lost 6 bases, V lost 0 bases, and 1 base had no gene match. The CDR3 is CASSDSTSGGANEQFF. The CDR3 coding sequence is TGTGCCAGCAGTGACTCGACTAGCGGGGGGGCCAATGAGCAGTTCTTC.

The V and J genes are TRBV25-1 and TRBJ2-1; 13 bases match TRBD2. The CDR3 is made up of 17 amino acids. The junction had 6 bases not matched to a gene; V was cut back by 2 bases and J by 5 bases. Germline assignment: CDR1 MGHDK and CDR2 SYGVNS. The CDR3 DNA reads as TGTGCCAGCAGTGAAGGGACTAGCGGGATTCGGAACAATGAGCAGTTCTTC. It translates to CASSEGTSGIRNNEQFF. Full variable domain (remainder filled in from reference TRBV25-1 and TRBJ2-1): EADIYQTPRYLVIGTGKKITLECSQTMGHDKMYWYQQDPGMELHLIHYSYGVNSTEKGDLSSESTVSRIRTEHFPLTLESARPSHTSQYLCASSEGTSGIRNNEQFFGPGTRLTVL.

This clone came up once. This chain joins TRBV5-1 and TRBJ2-1; TRBD2 matches at 12 bases. The CDR3 runs 15 residues. V dropped 1 base and J dropped 9; count of bases not matched to a gene: 5. Per germline, CDR1 SGHRS and CDR2 YFSETQ. The CDR3 protein is CASSLLAGGHGEQFF. The CDR3 nucleotides are TGCGCCAGCAGCTTGCTAGCGGGAGGGCACGGTGAGCAGTTCTTC. The full variable domain, in which reference TRBV5-1 and TRBJ2-1 provide the parts outside the CDR3, is KAGVTQTPRYLIKTRGQQVTLSCSPISGHRSVSWYQQTPGQGLQFLFEYFSETQRNKGNFPGRFSGRQFSNSRSEMNVSTLELGDSALYLCASSLLAGGHGEQFFGPGTRLTVL.

This chain's CDR3 is CSSRVGPEAFF. The CDR3 DNA is TGCAGCTCACGCGTGGGTCCTGAAGCTTTCTTT. This chain connects TRBV29-1 to TRBJ1-1; no clear D gene. CDR1 is SQVTM and CDR2 is ANQGSEA in the germline V gene. The CDR3 sequence is 11 residues long. V gave up 8 bases and J gave up 6 bases, with 13 bases separating them.

This clone occurred a few times. The rearrangement joins TRBV7-9 to TRBJ1-1; 7 bases fit TRBD1. Germline values: CDR1 SEHNR, CDR2 FQNEAQ (reference sequence). V trimming: 5 bases; J trimming: 1 base; junction bases outside the gene matches: 4. CDR3 length: 14 amino acids. The CDR3 protein is CASSRQGENTEAFF. The CDR3 DNA follows: TGTGCCAGCAGCCGACAGGGCGAGAACACTGAAGCTTTCTTT. The complete variable domain, with remaining parts taken from reference TRBV7-9 and TRBJ1-1, reads DTGVSQNPRHKITKRGQNVTFRCDPISEHNRLYWYRQTLGQGPEFLTYFQNEAQLEKSRLLSDRFSAERPKGSFSTLEIQRTEQGDSAMYLCASSRQGENTEAFFGQGTRLTVV.

The chain has TRBV7-2 and TRBJ2-2; 7 bases agree with TRBD2. Germline V gene data show CDR1 as SGHTA and CDR2 as FQGNSA. The CDR3 consists of 14 residues. Trimming took 4 bases from V and 4 from J; bases not matched to a gene: 3. In DNA, the CDR3 is TGTGCCAGCAGCTCTTCGGGGGGCACCGGGGAGCTGTTTTTT. Its translation is CASSSSGGTGELFF.

The rearrangement uses TRBV11-2 and TRBJ1-1; the D gene is possibly TRBD1 (6 bases). The germline V gene encodes CDR1 SGHAT and CDR2 FQNNGV. CDR3 length: 16 amino acids. Trimming pared 1 base from V and 7 bases from J, leaving 19 bases between. CDR3 protein: CASSLALSGGQGEAFF. The CDR3 DNA reads TGTGCCAGCAGCTTAGCTTTATCGGGGGGCCAGGGTGAAGCTTTCTTT. Together with reference TRBV11-2 and TRBJ1-1, the CDR3 gives the full variable domain: EAGVAQSPRYKIIEKRQSVAFWCNPISGHATLYWYQQILGQGPKLLIQFQNNGVVDDSQLPKDRFSAERLKGVDSTLKIQPAKLEDSAVYLCASSLALSGGQGEAFFGQGTRLTVV.

This chain joins TRBV5-1 and TRBJ1-3; D perhaps matches TRBD1 (5 bases). The germline V gene has CDR1 SGHRS and CDR2 YFSETQ. The CDR3 is 15 residues long. V lost 6 bases, J lost 0 bases, and 13 bases lay in between. CDR3 amino acids: CASTRDLTSGNTIYF. The CDR3 coding sequence is TGCGCCAGCACCAGGGACTTAACCTCTGGAAACACCATATATTTT.

The chain couples TRBV27 to TRBJ2-7, with TRBD1 matching 10 bases. The CDR3 spans 16 residues. Germline assignment: CDR1 MNHEY and CDR2 SMNVEV (reference sequence). Trimming at V came to 6 bases and at J to 5 bases, leaving 13 bases not matched to a gene. CDR3 DNA sequence: TGTGCCAGCAGACCTTTGTGGGGACAGGGGATCGACGAGCAGTACTTC. Translated: CASRPLWGQGIDEQYF.

The chain employs TRBV28 and TRBJ1-2, with D unclear. The V gene's germline CDR1 is MDHEN and CDR2 SYDVKM. V lost 3 bases to trimming and J lost 0 bases, with 8 bases between them. There are 14 residues in the CDR3. The CDR3 spells CASSLTTANYGYTF. CDR3 DNA: TGTGCCAGCAGTTTGACAACAGCTAACTATGGCTACACCTTC.

This clone appeared a single time. The chain links TRBV7-2 to TRBJ2-1, with 7 bases lining up with TRBD1. After removal of 2 bases from V and 4 bases from J, the junction contained 5 bases not matched to a gene. Germline loops: CDR1 SGHTA, CDR2 FQGNSA. This CDR3 spans 15 amino acids. CDR3 nucleotides: TGTGCCAGCAGCTTAACGGCAGGGGGTTACAATGAGCAGTTCTTC. It is translated as CASSLTAGGYNEQFF.

Note on this clone: One junction end disagrees with the germline gene, perhaps due to a read error. The V gene is TRBV6-5, the J gene TRBJ2-3, with D perhaps matching TRBD1 or TRBD2 (6 bases each). The germline gives CDR1 MNHEY, CDR2 SVGAGI. The CDR3 loop spans 16 amino acids. Written as DNA, the CDR3 is TGTGCTAGCAGTTACTCGGGGGACAAGCTCACAGATACGCAGTATTTT. Its protein is CASSYSGDKLTDTQYF.

For the CDR3, the DNA is TGCACCAGCAGCCAAGAGGGCAGGGACTCCTACAATGAGCAGTTCTTC. The encoded protein is CTSSQEGRDSYNEQFF. The chain combines TRBV1 with TRBJ2-1; the table's D call of TRBD1 was not tested on the DNA. TRBV1 is deemed a pseudogene. The CDR3 consists of 16 residues.

The V call is TRBV6-1, the J call TRBJ2-4; 7 bases fit TRBD2. V was pared by 2 bases and J by 0 bases, with 7 bases of the junction left unmatched. This CDR3 spans 17 amino acids. Per germline, CDR1 MNHNS and CDR2 SASEGT. The CDR3 is CASSERGGSVAKNIQYF. The CDR3 bases are TGTGCCAGCAGTGAAAGGGGCGGGAGTGTAGCCAAAAACATTCAGTACTTC.

The chain uses TRBV7-8 and TRBJ1-4; D is perhaps TRBD1 (5 bases). Looked up from germline, CDR1 is SGHVS and CDR2 is FQNEAQ. Trimming pared 1 base from V and 8 bases from J, leaving 17 bases between. This CDR3 comprises 16 residues. As DNA, the CDR3 is TGTGCCAGCAGCTTAGTTCAGGGTGGAGGTAGCGAAAAACTGTTTTTT. Protein sequence: CASSLVQGGGSEKLFF. Filled out from reference TRBV7-8 and TRBJ1-4, the complete variable domain reads GAGVSQSPRYKVAKRGQDVALRCDPISGHVSLFWYQQALGQGPEFLTYFQNEAQLDKSGLPSDRFFAERPEGSVSTLKIQRTQQEDSAVYLCASSLVQGGGSEKLFFGSGTQLSVL.

J is TRBJ2-5 and V is TRBV5-3; 9 positions match TRBD2. TRBV5-3 is given ORF status, its function remaining uncertain. The junction had 14 bases not matched to a gene; V was cut back by 4 bases and J by 7 bases. The CDR3 is 16 residues long. The CDR3 sequence: CARSGTRASGKGTQYF. The CDR3 nucleotides read TGTGCCAGAAGCGGGACCCGGGCTAGCGGGAAGGGGACCCAGTACTTC.

The V gene is TRBV5-8, the J gene TRBJ2-1; perhaps TRBD1 as D (6 bases). The germline V gene encodes CDR1 SGHTS and CDR2 YDEGEE. V was clipped by 4 bases and J by 5 bases, with 19 bases between them. The CDR3 totals 16 residues. The CDR3 loop reads CASSHPLGDKHNEQFF. CDR3 bases: TGTGCCAGCAGCCACCCCTTGGGGGACAAACACAATGAGCAGTTCTTC.

V gene TRBV7-2 combines with J gene TRBJ2-7; 13 bases agree with TRBD2. V lost 5 bases, J lost 4 bases, and 8 bases stayed unmatched. This CDR3 has 16 residues. Germline-derived CDR1 and CDR2 are SGHTA and FQGNSA. CDR3 protein: CASSPPGLAGDYEQYF. CDR3 bases: TGTGCCAGCAGCCCCCCCGGACTAGCGGGGGATTACGAGCAGTACTTC.

The chain joins TRBV18 to TRBJ1-5, with no clear D. This CDR3 comprises 17 residues. Germline-derived CDR1 and CDR2 are KGHSH and LQKENI. V lost 4 bases, J lost 0 bases, and 16 bases lay in between. The CDR3 protein is CASSQKPPQASNQPQHF. The CDR3 region has the DNA TGTGCCAGCTCACAAAAACCCCCGCAGGCTAGCAATCAGCCCCAGCATTTT.

The chain uses TRBV5-1 and TRBJ1-2; a possible D gene is TRBD1 (6 bases). Deletions cut 0 bases from V and 2 bases from J, with 8 bases between. From germline, CDR1 is SGHRS and CDR2 YFSETQ. The CDR3 totals 14 residues. The CDR3 here is CASSLEGENYGYTF. CDR3 in DNA: TGCGCCAGCAGCTTGGAGGGGGAGAACTATGGCTACACCTTC.

The rearrangement uses TRBV30 and TRBJ2-5; 12 bases align to TRBD2. This CDR3 has 15 residues. The trim removed 1 base at V and 3 bases at J, leaving 3 bases unmatched. CDR1 GTSNPN and CDR2 SVGIG come from the germline V gene (reference sequence). CDR3 region: CAWSGLAGGEETQYF. The CDR3 coding sequence is TGTGCCTGGAGTGGGCTAGCGGGAGGGGAAGAGACCCAGTACTTC.

The chain couples TRBV28 to TRBJ1-1, with 7 bases lining up with TRBD1. V dropped 3 bases and J dropped 1; count of bases not matched to a gene: 14. CDR3 length equals 18 residues. Germline assignment: CDR1 MDHEN and CDR2 SYDVKM. The DNA for the CDR3 is TGTGCCAGCAGTTTTTTTTCGGTTCGGGACAGAGAGAACACTGAAGCTTTCTTT. Encoded protein: CASSFFSVRDRENTEAFF.